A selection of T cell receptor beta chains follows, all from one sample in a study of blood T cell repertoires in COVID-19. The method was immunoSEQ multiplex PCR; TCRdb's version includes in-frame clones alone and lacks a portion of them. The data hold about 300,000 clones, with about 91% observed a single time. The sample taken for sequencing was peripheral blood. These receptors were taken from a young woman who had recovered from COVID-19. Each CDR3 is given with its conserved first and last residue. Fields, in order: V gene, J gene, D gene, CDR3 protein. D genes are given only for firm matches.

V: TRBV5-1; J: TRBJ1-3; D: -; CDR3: CASSLRQGSYVGNTIYF
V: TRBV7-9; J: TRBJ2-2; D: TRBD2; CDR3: CASSTRSGGAANTGELFF
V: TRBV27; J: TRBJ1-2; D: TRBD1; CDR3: CASSRGQGYDYGYTF
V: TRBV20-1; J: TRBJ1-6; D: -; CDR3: CSASGAPGGSSPLHF
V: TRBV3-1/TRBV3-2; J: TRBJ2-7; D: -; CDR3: CASMGGYEQYF
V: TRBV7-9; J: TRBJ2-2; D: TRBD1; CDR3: CASSSRGTGGSGELFF
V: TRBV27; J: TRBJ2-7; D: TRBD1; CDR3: CASSLSNQAGGFYEQYF
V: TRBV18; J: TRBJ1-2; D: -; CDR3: CASSTRVTAQGIYGYTF
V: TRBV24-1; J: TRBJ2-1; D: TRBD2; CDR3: CATEPGLAGGSDEQFF
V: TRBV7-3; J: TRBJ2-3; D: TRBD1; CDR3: CASSPTGGSTDTQYF
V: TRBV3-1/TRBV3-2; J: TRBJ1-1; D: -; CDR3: CASSQAVTEAFF
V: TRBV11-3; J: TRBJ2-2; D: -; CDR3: CASSFRGAGELFF
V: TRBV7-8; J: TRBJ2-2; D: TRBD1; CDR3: CASSPRGQNTGELFF
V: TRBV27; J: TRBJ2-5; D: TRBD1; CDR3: CASSFGRGLYQETQYF
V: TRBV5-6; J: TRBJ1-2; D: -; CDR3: CASSLGGRLRGF
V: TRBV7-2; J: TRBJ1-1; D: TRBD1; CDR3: CASSLRQGVTEAFF
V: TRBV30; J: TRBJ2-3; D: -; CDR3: CAWSVGGDTQYF
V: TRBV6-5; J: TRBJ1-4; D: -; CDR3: CAIRGKNEKLFF
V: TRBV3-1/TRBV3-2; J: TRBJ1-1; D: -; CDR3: CASSQDTGGMNTEAFF
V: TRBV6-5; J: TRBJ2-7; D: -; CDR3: CASSYGAGHVYEQYF
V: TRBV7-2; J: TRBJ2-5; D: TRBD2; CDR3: CASGSSGGRETQYF
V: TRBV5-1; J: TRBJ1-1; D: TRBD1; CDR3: CASSLDRGRENTEAFF
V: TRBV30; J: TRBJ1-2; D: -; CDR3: CAWSPGGGLVLYYGYTF
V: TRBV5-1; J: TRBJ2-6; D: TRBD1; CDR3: CASSLILGGAGANVLTF
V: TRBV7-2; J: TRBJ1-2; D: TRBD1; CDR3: CASSQGAGGNYGYTF
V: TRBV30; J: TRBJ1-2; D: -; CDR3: CAWSGSFYGYTF
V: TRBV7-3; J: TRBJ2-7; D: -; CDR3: CASSFDGSSYEQYF
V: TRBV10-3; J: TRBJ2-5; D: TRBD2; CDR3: CAISEPRTSEETQYF
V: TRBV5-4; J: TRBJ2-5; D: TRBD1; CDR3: CASSLKGAGETQYF
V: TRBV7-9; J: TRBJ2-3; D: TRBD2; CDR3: CASSTRPGLAGPGPDTQYF
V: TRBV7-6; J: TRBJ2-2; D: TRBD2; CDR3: CASSLRSGGAGPAGELFF
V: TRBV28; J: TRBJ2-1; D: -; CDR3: CASSLVGGQFF
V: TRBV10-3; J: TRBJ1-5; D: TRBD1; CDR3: CAISESNWQGARPQHF
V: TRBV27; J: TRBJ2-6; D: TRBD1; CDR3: CASSLSRGRLNVLTF
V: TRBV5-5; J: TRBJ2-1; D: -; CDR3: CASSLGPGVTYNEQFF
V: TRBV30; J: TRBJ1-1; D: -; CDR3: CAWKTSTLGTEAFF
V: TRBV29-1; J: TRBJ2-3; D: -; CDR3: CSVVSGTDTQYF
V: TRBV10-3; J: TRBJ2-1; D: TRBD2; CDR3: CAISEEAGGLMPEQFF
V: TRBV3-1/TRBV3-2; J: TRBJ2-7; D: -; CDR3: CASSRLQGSWEQYF
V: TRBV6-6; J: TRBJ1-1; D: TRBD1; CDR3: CASSLQGDTEAFF
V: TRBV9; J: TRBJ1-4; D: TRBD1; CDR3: CASSVTPDRGGEKLFF
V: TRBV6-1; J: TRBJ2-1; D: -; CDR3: CASSEALRGGWQFF
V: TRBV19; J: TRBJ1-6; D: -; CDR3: CASSMWGQSGSPLHF
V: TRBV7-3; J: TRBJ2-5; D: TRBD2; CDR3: CASSFLAGGQETQYF
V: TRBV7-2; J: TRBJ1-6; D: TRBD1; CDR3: CASRRTGHSYNSPLHF
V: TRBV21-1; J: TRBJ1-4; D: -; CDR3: CASSKIHRAATNEKLFF
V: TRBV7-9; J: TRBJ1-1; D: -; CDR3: CASSPQALNTEAFF
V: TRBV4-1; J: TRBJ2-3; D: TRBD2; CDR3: CASSQTSGGADTQYF
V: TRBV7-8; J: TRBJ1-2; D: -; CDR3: CASSLALQNYGYTF
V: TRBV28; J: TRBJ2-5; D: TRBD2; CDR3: CASSSGGEGTQYF
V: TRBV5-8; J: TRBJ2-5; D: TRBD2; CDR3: CASSLYGAGGVAETQYF
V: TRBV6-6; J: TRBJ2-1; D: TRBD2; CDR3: CASSGAGGHEQFF
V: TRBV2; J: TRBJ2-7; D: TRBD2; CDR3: CASSVGLAFRYEQYF
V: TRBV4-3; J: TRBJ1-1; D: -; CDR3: CASSQQLNTEAFF
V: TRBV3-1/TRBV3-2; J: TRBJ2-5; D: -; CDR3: CASRTQGGETQYF